Shown below are 4 T cell receptor beta chains from a single sample sequenced in a study of cytomegalovirus exposure and HLA in healthy donors. PCR involved 60 Vbeta and 13 Jbeta primers. Profiling relied on immunoSEQ multiplex PCR, and the TCRdb table lists in-frame clones only, not all of them. Of over 150,000 clones listed, around 84% are singletons. Sequencing used PBMCs. These receptors all stem from a woman aged 40 to 50 in good health and CMV-seropositive.

CDR3 in DNA: TGTGCCAGCCTTCGAAACGGTCCCTACGAGCAGTACTTC. Translating gives CASLRNGPYEQYF. The rearrangement links TRBV6-5 to TRBJ2-7; D remains ambiguous. V was pared by 8 bases and J by 2 bases, with 13 bases between. This CDR3 comprises 13 residues. CDR1 MNHEY and CDR2 SVGAGI come from the germline V gene.

V is TRBV27 and J is TRBJ2-3, with 11 bases fitting TRBD2. Germline loops: CDR1 MNHEY, CDR2 SMNVEV (reference sequence). The trim removed 2 bases at V and 1 base at J, leaving 8 bases unmatched. The CDR3 covers 18 residues. The CDR3 loop reads CASSLSRRLAGRTDTQYF. The CDR3 bases are TGTGCCAGCAGTTTAAGCCGTCGACTAGCGGGACGCACAGATACGCAGTATTTT.

This chain links TRBV19 with TRBJ2-7; D remains unclear. Germline CDR1 LNHDA, CDR2 SQIVND (reference sequence). This CDR3 region has 14 residues. The ends were cut back, 4 bases at V and 0 bases at J, with 10 bases in the middle. Here the CDR3 DNA reads TGTGCCAGTAGTACCTTGAGGAGCTCCTACGAGCAGTACTTC. Protein product: CASSTLRSSYEQYF. Filled out from reference TRBV19 and TRBJ2-7, the complete variable domain reads DGGITQSPKYLFRKEGQNVTLSCEQNLNHDAMYWYRQDPGQGLRLIYYSQIVNDFQKGDIAEGYSVSREKKESFPLTVTSAQKNPTAFYLCASSTLRSSYEQYFGPGTRLTVT.

This rearrangement joins TRBV13 to TRBJ2-3; 16 bases line up with TRBD2. The germline gives CDR1 PRHDT, CDR2 FYEKMQ (reference sequence). V gave up 3 bases and J gave up 5 bases; unmatched junction bases: 2. The CDR3 length is 16 residues. The CDR3 region has the DNA TGTGCCAGCAGCTTGGGACTAGCGGGAGGGCAAGATACGCAGTATTTT. Residues: CASSLGLAGGQDTQYF.